These 8 T cell receptor beta chains came from one sample sequenced in a study of blood T cell repertoires in COVID-19. Using immunoSEQ multiplex PCR, the repertoire was profiled, and TCRdb retains in-frame clones only, with some absent. The sample includes roughly 41,000 clones, approximately 86% seen only once; the top ten take around 4.8%. The sequenced sample consisted of peripheral blood. The receptors were gathered from a man in his fifties with active COVID-19.

The V and J genes are TRBV2 and TRBJ1-2; D unresolved. Per the germline V gene, CDR1 is SNHLY and CDR2 is FYNNEI. CDR3 length: 14 residues. V dropped 8 bases and J dropped 4 bases, with 17 bases sitting between them. The CDR3 sequence: CASGTPPEGYGYTF. CDR3 nucleotides: TGTGCCAGCGGAACACCCCCGGAGGGCTATGGCTACACCTTC.

The CDR3, as DNA: TGTGCCAGCTCCTCCCGGGACTTCTCCTACAATGAGCAGTTCTTC. Protein sequence: CASSSRDFSYNEQFF. The V gene is TRBV5-8, the J gene TRBJ2-1, with TRBD2 as a possible D gene (6 bases). The germline V gene has CDR1 SGHTS and CDR2 YDEGEE. With 7 bases removed from V and 0 bases from J, the gap between germline ends came to 14 bases. There are 15 residues in the CDR3.

V usage is TRBV2 and J usage is TRBJ2-7; 10 bases match TRBD2. The CDR3 loop spans 15 amino acids. J gave up 4 bases and V 6 bases, and 9 bases lay outside the gene matches. Germline V gene lookup returns CDR1 SNHLY and CDR2 FYNNEI. CDR3 nucleotide sequence: TGTGCCAGCAGCTATAGCGGGGGGCAGACTTACGAGCAGTACTTC. Protein product: CASSYSGGQTYEQYF.

V and J are TRBV24-1 and TRBJ1-3; no clear D. CDR3 length equals 15 residues. From germline, CDR1 is KGHDR and CDR2 SFDVKD. The ends were cut back, 4 bases at V and 0 bases at J, with 9 bases in the middle. The CDR3 coding sequence is TGTGCCACCAGTGAAGCAGACAACTCTGGAAACACCATATATTTT. As protein: CATSEADNSGNTIYF.

This chain connects TRBV2 to TRBJ1-2, with TRBD1 as a possible D gene (6 bases). The germline CDR1 and CDR2 sequences are SNHLY and FYNNEI. The CDR3 contains 16 residues. V was trimmed by 2 bases and J by 2 bases, leaving 15 bases between them. The CDR3 coding sequence is TGTGCCAGCAGTGAACAATCGGGACACCTAAACTATGGCTACACCTTC. This encodes CASSEQSGHLNYGYTF.

The genes are TRBV18 and TRBJ1-1, with 9 bases lining up with TRBD1. V trimming: 5 bases; J trimming: 12 bases; junction bases outside the gene matches: 7. This CDR3 is built from 12 residues. Germline V gene lookup returns CDR1 KGHSH and CDR2 LQKENI. The CDR3 region is CASSFRTGETFF. The DNA for the CDR3 is TGTGCCAGCTCATTCCGGACAGGGGAAACTTTCTTT.

The CDR3 reads CASNRGQGYQPQHF. CDR3 coding DNA: TGTGCCAGCAATCGGGGACAGGGGTATCAGCCCCAGCATTTT. The chain has TRBV2 and TRBJ1-5; 10 nucleotides line up with TRBD1. This CDR3 contains 14 residues. The junction had 5 bases not matched to a gene; V was cut back by 7 bases and J by 5 bases. Germline assignment: CDR1 SNHLY and CDR2 FYNNEI.

The J gene is TRBJ2-5, the V gene TRBV3-1 (or the pseudogene TRBV3-2), with D maybe TRBD2 (6 bases). This CDR3 has 15 amino acids. CDR1 is LGHDT, CDR2 YNNKEL, per germline (reference sequence). V was cut by 0 bases and J by 3 bases, with 11 bases left in between. The CDR3 DNA reads as TGTGCCAGCAGCCAAGATAGGTGGGGGGAAGAGACCCAGTACTTC. Protein product: CASSQDRWGEETQYF.